This T cell receptor beta chain was recovered during a study of radiation and T cells in renal cell carcinoma. Points from the study as a whole: Top tumor clonotypes rose in blood 2 weeks post-radiation, then contracted.

Time point meaning: blood 4 weeks post-SBRT, at nephrectomy. Regarding treatment: 15 Gy SBRT to primary tumor, nephrectomy 4 weeks later. Nephrectomy followed 15 Gy stereotactic body radiation by 4 weeks. Blood was sampled at baseline, 2 weeks and 4 weeks after SBRT. The tumor was a clear cell renal cell carcinoma. Germline lookup yields CDR1 MNHEY and CDR2 SVGAGI. V lost 6 bases, J lost 1 base, and 16 bases lay in between. The CDR3 totals 15 residues. Sequencing was performed with immunoSEQ multiplex PCR; in TCRdb, only in-frame clones are kept and a portion is missing. The repertoire holds around 95,000 clones, roughly 84% seen once, with approximately 6.9% in the top ten. In the case of this clone: Its target is unknown.

The source of this sequence is a man between 60 and 70 years old with renal cell carcinoma. V usage is TRBV6-5 and J usage is TRBJ2-7; D possibly matches TRBD1 or TRBD2 (7 bases each). Sequenced here: blood, sampled from a patient whose treatment included radiotherapy and nephrectomy. The CDR3 nucleotides are TGTGCCAGCAGAGCGGGACAGAGGTTATCCTACGAGCAGTACTTC. This sequence encodes CASRAGQRLSYEQYF.